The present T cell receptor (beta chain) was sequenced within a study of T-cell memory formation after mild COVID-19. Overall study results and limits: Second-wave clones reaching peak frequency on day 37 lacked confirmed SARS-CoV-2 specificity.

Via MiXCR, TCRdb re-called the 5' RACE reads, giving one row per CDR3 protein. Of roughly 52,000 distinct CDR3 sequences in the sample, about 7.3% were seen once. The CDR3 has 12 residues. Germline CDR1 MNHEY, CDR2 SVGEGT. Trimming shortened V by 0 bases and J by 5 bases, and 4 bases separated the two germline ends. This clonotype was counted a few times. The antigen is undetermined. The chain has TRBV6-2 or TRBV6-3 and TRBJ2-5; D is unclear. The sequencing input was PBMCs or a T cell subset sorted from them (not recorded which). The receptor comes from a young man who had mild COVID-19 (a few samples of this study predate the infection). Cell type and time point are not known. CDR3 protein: CASSYSRETQYF. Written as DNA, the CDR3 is TGTGCCAGCAGTTACTCGAGGGAGACCCAGTACTTC.